One sample yielded the 9 T cell receptor beta chains listed below, sequenced in a study of T cells after yellow fever vaccination. TCRdb called the 5' RACE reads again in MiXCR, with one record for every CDR3 protein. The sample includes about 400,000 distinct CDR3 sequences, 6.2% of them seen just once. Sequencing used PBMCs, obtained 5 days after the yellow fever booster vaccination. The receptors come from a man aged 25-40 years who received the YFV17D yellow fever vaccine.

This clonotype occurred many times. The chain uses TRBV7-9 and TRBJ2-7; 11 positions match TRBD1. This CDR3 is built from 15 residues. Germline values: CDR1 SEHNR, CDR2 FQNEAQ (reference sequence). Trimming cost V 5 bases and J 7 bases; bases outside gene matches: 10. In nucleotides, the CDR3 is TGTGCCAGCAGCCGCGGGACAGGGGGACGTAGAGAGCAGTACTTC. This sequence encodes CASSRGTGGRREQYF.

The V and J genes are TRBV4-3 and TRBJ2-5, with D maybe TRBD2 (7 bases). The V end was cut by 2 bases, the J end by 4 bases, with 14 bases between. The germline V gene has CDR1 LGHNA and CDR2 YSLEER. There are 15 residues in the CDR3. CDR3 sequence: CASSQRWGGLETQYF. The CDR3 region has the DNA TGCGCCAGCAGCCAAAGATGGGGGGGGCTAGAGACCCAGTACTTC.

The rearrangement links TRBV7-8 to TRBJ2-7; no reliable D call. The CDR3 loop spans 15 amino acids. Germline V gives CDR1 SGHVS, CDR2 FQNEAQ. V was trimmed by 2 bases and J by 3 bases, leaving 14 bases between them. The CDR3 here is CASSLSSAQYYEQYF. In DNA form, the CDR3 reads TGTGCCAGCAGCTTATCAAGCGCCCAATACTACGAGCAGTACTTC.

The rearrangement joins TRBV5-1 to TRBJ2-3, with unresolved D. This CDR3 has 17 amino acids. Trimming pared 3 bases from V and 3 bases from J, leaving 20 bases between. Germline values: CDR1 SGHRS, CDR2 YFSETQ. CDR3 residues: CASSSFPRGERTDTQYF. The CDR3 DNA follows: TGCGCCAGCAGCTCCTTCCCTCGAGGCGAAAGAACAGATACGCAGTATTTT.

In its sample, this clonotype was seen a few times. The chain links TRBV20-1 to TRBJ2-5, with a possible D match to TRBD2 (6 bases). The CDR3 is 15 amino acids. The V gene lost 3 bases and the J gene lost 4 bases, with 18 bases spanning the gap. Germline values: CDR1 DFQATT, CDR2 SNEGSKA (reference sequence). This CDR3 reads CSARGVGGLAETQYF. CDR3 nucleotide sequence: TGCAGTGCTAGGGGGGTGGGGGGACTTGCAGAGACCCAGTACTTC.

This clonotype was detected a few times. The junction shows a germline mismatch at one end, possibly a read error. The chain joins TRBV7-2 to TRBJ2-1; TRBD2 matches 12 bases. The CDR3 covers 16 residues. CDR1 and CDR2 from the germline V gene are SGHTA and FQGNSA. CDR3 region: CSSSLRLAGVGNEQFF. The CDR3, as DNA: TGTTCCAGCAGCCTTAGACTAGCGGGAGTCGGGAATGAGCAGTTCTTC.

This clonotype was detected many times. The chain combines TRBV25-1 with TRBJ2-5; weak D call: TRBD2 (6 bases). V was trimmed by 4 bases and J by 5 bases, leaving 11 bases between them. The CDR3 contains 13 residues. CDR1 and CDR2 from the germline V gene are MGHDK and SYGVNS. The CDR3 nucleotides read TGTGCCAGCAGTGGAGGAGGGCGGGAGACCCAGTACTTC. It specifies CASSGGGRETQYF.

The chain is built from TRBV5-1 and TRBJ1-1, with a possible D match to TRBD1 (6 bases). CDR1 SGHRS and CDR2 YFSETQ come from the germline V gene. With 5 bases removed from V and 3 bases from J, the gap between germline ends came to 14 bases. The CDR3 has 14 residues. CDR3 DNA sequence: TGCGCCAGCAGTAAAACAGGGAGGGACACTGAAGCTTTCTTT. It yields the protein CASSKTGRDTEAFF.

This clonotype was observed at least ten times. This chain's CDR3 is CASGLGGYEQYF. The CDR3 coding sequence is TGTGCCAGCGGTCTAGGGGGGTACGAGCAGTACTTC. The chain uses TRBV12-3 or TRBV12-4 and TRBJ2-7; D could derive from TRBD1 or TRBD2 (6 bases each). V was clipped by 8 bases and J by 4 bases, with 12 bases between them. The CDR3 contains 12 residues.